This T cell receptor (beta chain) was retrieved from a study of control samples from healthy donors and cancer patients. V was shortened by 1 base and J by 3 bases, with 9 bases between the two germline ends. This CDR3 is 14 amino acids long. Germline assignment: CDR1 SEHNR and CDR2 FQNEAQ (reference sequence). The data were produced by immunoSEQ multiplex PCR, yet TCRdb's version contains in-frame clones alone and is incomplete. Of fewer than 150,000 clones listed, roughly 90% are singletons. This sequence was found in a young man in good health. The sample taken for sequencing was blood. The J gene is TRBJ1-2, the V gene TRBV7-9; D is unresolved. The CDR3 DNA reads TGTGCCAGCAGCTTAGGTTTGGGAGACTATGGCTACACCTTC. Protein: CASSLGLGDYGYTF.